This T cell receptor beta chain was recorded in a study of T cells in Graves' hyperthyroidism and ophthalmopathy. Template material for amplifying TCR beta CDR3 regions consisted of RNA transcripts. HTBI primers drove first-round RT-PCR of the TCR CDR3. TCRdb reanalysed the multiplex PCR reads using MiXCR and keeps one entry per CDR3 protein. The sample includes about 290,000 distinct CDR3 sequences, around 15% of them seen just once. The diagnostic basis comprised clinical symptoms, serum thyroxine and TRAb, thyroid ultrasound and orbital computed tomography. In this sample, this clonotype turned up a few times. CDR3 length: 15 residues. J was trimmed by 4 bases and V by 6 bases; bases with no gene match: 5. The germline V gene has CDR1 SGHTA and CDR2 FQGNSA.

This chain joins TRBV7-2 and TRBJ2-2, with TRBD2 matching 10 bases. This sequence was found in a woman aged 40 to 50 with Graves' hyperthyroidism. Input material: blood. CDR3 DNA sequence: TGTGCCAGCAGGCGGAGCGGGAGGGCCACCGGGGAGCTGTTTTTT. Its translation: CASRRSGRATGELFF.